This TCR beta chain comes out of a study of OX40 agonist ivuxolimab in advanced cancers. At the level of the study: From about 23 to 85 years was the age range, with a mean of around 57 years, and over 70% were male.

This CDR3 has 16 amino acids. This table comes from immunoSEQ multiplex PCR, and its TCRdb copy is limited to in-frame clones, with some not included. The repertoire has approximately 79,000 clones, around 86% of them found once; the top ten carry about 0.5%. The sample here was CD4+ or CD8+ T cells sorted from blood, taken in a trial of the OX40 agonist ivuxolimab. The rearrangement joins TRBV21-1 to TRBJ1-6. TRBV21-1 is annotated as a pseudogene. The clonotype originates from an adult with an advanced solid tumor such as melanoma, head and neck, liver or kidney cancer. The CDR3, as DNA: TGTGCCAGCAGCAAAATCGGTGCACGGGAGAATTCACCCCTCCACTTT. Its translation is CASSKIGARENSPLHF.